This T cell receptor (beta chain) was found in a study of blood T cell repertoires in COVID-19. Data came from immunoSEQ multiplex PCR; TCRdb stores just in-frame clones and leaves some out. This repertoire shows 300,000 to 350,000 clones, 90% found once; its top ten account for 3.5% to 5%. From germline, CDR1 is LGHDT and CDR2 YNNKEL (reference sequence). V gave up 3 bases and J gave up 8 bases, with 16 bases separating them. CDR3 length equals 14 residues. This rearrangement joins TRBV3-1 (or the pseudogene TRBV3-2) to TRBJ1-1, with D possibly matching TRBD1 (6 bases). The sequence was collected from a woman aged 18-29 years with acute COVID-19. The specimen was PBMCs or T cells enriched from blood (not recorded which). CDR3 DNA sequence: TGTGCCAGCAGCCATGAGGGACCCGGGACAGAAGCTTTCTTT. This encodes CASSHEGPGTEAFF.